This is a list of T cell receptor beta chains from one sample in a study of blood T cell repertoires in COVID-19. Repertoires were generated with immunoSEQ multiplex PCR, while TCRdb's copy carries only in-frame clones and drops some. The sample lists over 300,000 clones; roughly 90% were seen once. The sequencing sample was made of peripheral blood. All receptors come from a man between 18 and 35 years old who had recovered from COVID-19. The CDR3 runs from the conserved cysteine through the conserved F or W.

TRBV7-8	CASSLRQGAETQYF
TRBV9	CASSAQTGTGNEKLFF
TRBV4-1	CASSQDGGFYEQYF
TRBV11-2	CASSLGLAGETQYF
TRBV5-1	CASSFRQGNTGELFF
TRBV6-6	CASSFPGQNQPQHF
TRBV28	CASSLTVNYGYTF
TRBV19	CASSGGVQGYGYTF
TRBV9	CASSVWLAGGNEQFF
TRBV5-1	CASSLRTGNQETQYF
TRBV5-4	CASRAGTGLSYEQYF
TRBV19	CASSMNFRQGLAKNIQYF
TRBV5-1	CASSLGDRTYGYTF
TRBV27	CASRGVSRADTQYF
TRBV18	CASSPAGADTQYF
TRBV2	CASTTDTDTQYF
TRBV6-5	CASSLTSPSYEQYF
TRBV9	CASSATGQGSADTQYF
TRBV19	CASSMGTVNRPDTQYF
TRBV4-3	CASSPRLGGGEKLFF
TRBV6-5	CASSYSNRQDRGYTF
TRBV3-1/TRBV3-2	CASSPRQPDTQYF
TRBV11-2	CASSLTGSGNTIYF
TRBV30	CAWRGSSYEQYF